This TCR beta chain was captured in a study of blood T cell repertoires in COVID-19. Study in general: Researchers got acute and convalescent COVID-19 samples from the United States, Italy and Spain. The analysed material was cDNA or gDNA that came from T cells, B-cell-depleted T cells, or PBMCs.

Original data processing: Amplification with reference gene primers provided the estimates of nucleated cell counts. Libraries were prepared by immunoSEQ multiplex PCR; TCRdb keeps only in-frame clonotypes and omits some of them. V, J and clone size were drawn from that table, and D and trimming were deduced from the DNA. Here the sample spans approximately 210,000 clones, 83% being singletons. The specimen sequenced was peripheral blood. The TCR originated in a man aged 50-59 years with active or convalescent COVID-19.

Written as DNA, the CDR3 is TGTGCCAGTACCCGGAACACTGAAGCTTTCTTT. Translation: CASTRNTEAFF. The V and J genes are TRBV19 and TRBJ1-1; D unresolved. The V and J ends lost 7 bases and 1 base respectively, with 4 bases between them. Germline-derived CDR1 and CDR2 are LNHDA and SQIVND (reference sequence). CDR3 length: 11 amino acids. Supplemented by reference TRBV19 and TRBJ1-1, the full variable domain reads DGGITQSPKYLFRKEGQNVTLSCEQNLNHDAMYWYRQDPGQGLRLIYYSQIVNDFQKGDIAEGYSVSREKKESFPLTVTSAQKNPTAFYLCASTRNTEAFFGQGTRLTVV.